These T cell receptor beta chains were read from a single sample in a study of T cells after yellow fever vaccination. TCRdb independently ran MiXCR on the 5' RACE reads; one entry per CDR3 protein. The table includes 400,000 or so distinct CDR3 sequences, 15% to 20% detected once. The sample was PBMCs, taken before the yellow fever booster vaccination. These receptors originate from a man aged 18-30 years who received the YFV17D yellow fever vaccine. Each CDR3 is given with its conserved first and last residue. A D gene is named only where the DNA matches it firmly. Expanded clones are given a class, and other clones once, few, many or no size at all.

cdr3_aa: CATLLSGQETQYF
cdr3_nt: TGTGCCACCCTCCTGTCGGGGCAAGAGACCCAGTACTTC
v_call: TRBV3-1
d_call: .
clone_size: few
cdr3_length: 13
j_call: TRBJ2-5

cdr3_aa: CASSPSGQGLYEQYF
cdr3_nt: TGTGCCAGCTCCCCGTCGGGACAGGGTCTCTACGAGCAGTACTTC
v_call: TRBV18
d_call: TRBD1
clone_size: few
cdr3_length: 15
j_call: TRBJ2-7

cdr3_aa: CASSYGYNEQFF
cdr3_nt: TGTGCCAGCAGTTACGGGTACAATGAGCAGTTCTTC
v_call: TRBV6-5
d_call: .
clone_size: many
cdr3_length: 12
j_call: TRBJ2-1

cdr3_aa: CASSRISGQSFSYEQYF
cdr3_nt: TGTGCCAGCAGCAGGATTTCGGGACAGTCCTTCTCCTACGAGCAGTACTTC
v_call: TRBV7-2
d_call: TRBD1
clone_size: .
cdr3_length: 17
j_call: TRBJ2-7

cdr3_aa: CASAEQTNTGELFF
cdr3_nt: TGTGCCAGCGCGGAACAGACGAACACCGGGGAGCTGTTTTTT
v_call: TRBV9
d_call: .
clone_size: .
cdr3_length: 14
j_call: TRBJ2-2

cdr3_aa: CSIKGDRGLTEAFF
cdr3_nt: TGCAGCATAAAGGGGGACAGGGGGCTCACTGAAGCTTTCTTT
v_call: TRBV29-1
d_call: TRBD1
clone_size: .
cdr3_length: 14
j_call: TRBJ1-1

cdr3_aa: CASSPSIGYSTDTQYF
cdr3_nt: TGTGCCAGCAGCCCTTCGATTGGGTATAGCACAGATACGCAGTATTTT
v_call: TRBV7-2
d_call: .
clone_size: .
cdr3_length: 16
j_call: TRBJ2-3

cdr3_aa: CASSPSGSRSEKLFF
cdr3_nt: TGCGCCAGCAGCCCGTCCGGAAGCCGGAGCGAAAAACTGTTTTTT
v_call: TRBV5-1
d_call: .
clone_size: few
cdr3_length: 15
j_call: TRBJ1-4

cdr3_aa: CASSQTDRGAEQYF
cdr3_nt: TGTGCCAGCAGCCAAACGGACAGGGGGGCCGAGCAGTACTTC
v_call: TRBV9
d_call: TRBD1
clone_size: .
cdr3_length: 14
j_call: TRBJ2-7

cdr3_aa: CSARDNRGSSYEQYF
cdr3_nt: TGCAGTGCTAGGGATAACAGGGGGTCCAGCTACGAGCAGTACTTC
v_call: TRBV20-1
d_call: TRBD1
clone_size: few
cdr3_length: 15
j_call: TRBJ2-7

cdr3_aa: CASRPESYNEQFF
cdr3_nt: TGCGCCAGCCGCCCTGAGTCCTACAATGAGCAGTTCTTC
v_call: TRBV5-1
d_call: .
clone_size: .
cdr3_length: 13
j_call: TRBJ2-1

cdr3_aa: CASSLESNKNTGELFF
cdr3_nt: TGTGCCAGCAGCTTAGAAAGTAACAAGAACACCGGGGAGCTGTTTTTT
v_call: TRBV7-2
d_call: .
clone_size: .
cdr3_length: 16
j_call: TRBJ2-2

cdr3_aa: CSATGGDNEQFF
cdr3_nt: TGCAGCGCAACGGGGGGCGACAATGAGCAGTTCTTC
v_call: TRBV29-1
d_call: .
clone_size: few
cdr3_length: 12
j_call: TRBJ2-1

cdr3_aa: CASTFQWKKGEKLFF
cdr3_nt: TGTGCCAGCACCTTTCAGTGGAAAAAGGGGGAAAAACTGTTTTTT
v_call: TRBV12-3/TRBV12-4
d_call: .
clone_size: few
cdr3_length: 15
j_call: TRBJ1-4

cdr3_aa: CASGLVLGFKNTEAFF
cdr3_nt: TGTGCTAGTGGTTTGGTACTTGGTTTTAAGAACACTGAAGCTTTCTTT
v_call: TRBV12-5
d_call: .
clone_size: few
cdr3_length: 16
j_call: TRBJ1-1

cdr3_aa: CASSLNSRGVRDTQYF
cdr3_nt: TGTGCCAGCAGCTTAAATTCCCGGGGGGTGAGAGATACGCAGTATTTT
v_call: TRBV7-3
d_call: TRBD2
clone_size: many
cdr3_length: 16
j_call: TRBJ2-3

cdr3_aa: CASSRDPGEQFF
cdr3_nt: TGTGCCAGCAGCCGGGATCCGGGAGAGCAGTTCTTC
v_call: TRBV7-2
d_call: .
clone_size: .
cdr3_length: 12
j_call: TRBJ2-1

cdr3_aa: CSANKADETQYF
cdr3_nt: TGCAGTGCTAACAAAGCGGACGAGACCCAGTACTTC
v_call: TRBV20-1
d_call: .
clone_size: .
cdr3_length: 12
j_call: TRBJ2-5

cdr3_aa: CAISETGSYNEQFF
cdr3_nt: TGTGCCATCAGTGAAACAGGGAGCTACAATGAGCAGTTCTTC
v_call: TRBV10-3
d_call: .
clone_size: .
cdr3_length: 14
j_call: TRBJ2-1

cdr3_aa: CASSLQGLAGAETQYF
cdr3_nt: TGTGCCAGCAGCCTCCAGGGACTAGCGGGGGCGGAGACCCAGTACTTC
v_call: TRBV11-2
d_call: TRBD2
clone_size: .
cdr3_length: 16
j_call: TRBJ2-5

cdr3_aa: CSVELYLNYGYTF
cdr3_nt: TGCAGCGTTGAGCTGTACCTCAACTATGGCTACACCTTC
v_call: TRBV29-1
d_call: .
clone_size: few
cdr3_length: 13
j_call: TRBJ1-2

cdr3_aa: CASMTSYEQFF
cdr3_nt: TGTGCCAGCATGACTAGCTATGAGCAGTTCTTC
v_call: TRBV6-2/TRBV6-3
d_call: TRBD2
clone_size: few
cdr3_length: 11
j_call: TRBJ2-1

cdr3_aa: CASSLGASPSILAKNIQYF
cdr3_nt: TGCGCCAGCAGCTTGGGAGCTAGTCCATCTATATTAGCCAAAAACATTCAGTACTTC
v_call: TRBV5-1
d_call: .
clone_size: few
cdr3_length: 19
j_call: TRBJ2-4

cdr3_aa: CASSLEGHGYGYTF
cdr3_nt: TGCGCCAGCAGCTTGGAGGGGCATGGGTATGGCTACACCTTC
v_call: TRBV5-1
d_call: .
clone_size: .
cdr3_length: 14
j_call: TRBJ1-2

cdr3_aa: CASSMGTGSYEQYF
cdr3_nt: TGTGCCAGCAGTATGGGGACAGGCTCCTACGAGCAGTACTTC
v_call: TRBV11-1
d_call: TRBD1
clone_size: few
cdr3_length: 14
j_call: TRBJ2-7

cdr3_aa: CASSQQYIGQQYF
cdr3_nt: TGCGCCAGCAGCCAACAATATATTGGCCAGCAGTATTTT
v_call: TRBV4-1
d_call: .
clone_size: .
cdr3_length: 13
j_call: TRBJ2-3

cdr3_aa: CASSQKKTGLWDTEAFF
cdr3_nt: TGCGCCAGCAGCCAGAAAAAGACAGGACTTTGGGACACTGAAGCTTTCTTT
v_call: TRBV4-1
d_call: .
clone_size: many
cdr3_length: 17
j_call: TRBJ1-1

cdr3_aa: CAMPGQGCSEQYF
cdr3_nt: TGTGCCATGCCGGGACAGGGCTGTAGCGAGCAGTACTTC
v_call: TRBV7-3
d_call: TRBD1
clone_size: .
cdr3_length: 13
j_call: TRBJ2-7

cdr3_aa: CASSPDTYSGNTIYF
cdr3_nt: TGTGCCAGCAGTCCCGACACCTACTCTGGAAACACCATATATTTT
v_call: TRBV12-3/TRBV12-4
d_call: .
clone_size: .
cdr3_length: 15
j_call: TRBJ1-3

cdr3_aa: CASSLITDSPEEQFF
cdr3_nt: TGCGCCAGCAGCTTGATCACTGACAGCCCAGAAGAGCAGTTCTTC
v_call: TRBV5-1
d_call: .
clone_size: .
cdr3_length: 15
j_call: TRBJ2-1

cdr3_aa: CASSVRDQRIAFF
cdr3_nt: TGTGCCAGCAGTGTCCGGGACCAGAGGATAGCTTTCTTT
v_call: TRBV12-3/TRBV12-4
d_call: .
clone_size: .
cdr3_length: 13
j_call: TRBJ1-1

cdr3_aa: CAISESTSYNEQFF
cdr3_nt: TGTGCCATCAGTGAGTCAACCTCCTACAATGAGCAGTTCTTC
v_call: TRBV10-3
d_call: .
clone_size: many
cdr3_length: 14
j_call: TRBJ2-1

cdr3_aa: CASRGFRDRGVSYNEQFF
cdr3_nt: TGTGCCAGCAGAGGATTCCGGGACAGGGGAGTCAGCTACAATGAGCAGTTCTTC
v_call: TRBV6-5
d_call: TRBD1
clone_size: .
cdr3_length: 18
j_call: TRBJ2-1

cdr3_aa: CSVLTPTGYEQYF
cdr3_nt: TGCAGCGTTCTTACTCCGACAGGCTACGAGCAGTACTTC
v_call: TRBV29-1
d_call: .
clone_size: many
cdr3_length: 13
j_call: TRBJ2-7

cdr3_aa: CASSRGGKFGTFF
cdr3_nt: TGTGCCAGCAGCCGTGGGGGGAAGTTCGGGACTTTCTTT
v_call: TRBV7-9
d_call: .
clone_size: .
cdr3_length: 13
j_call: TRBJ1-1

cdr3_aa: CASSGIAVYNEQFF
cdr3_nt: TGTGCCAGCTCAGGGATAGCGGTTTACAATGAGCAGTTCTTC
v_call: TRBV12-3/TRBV12-4
d_call: .
clone_size: few
cdr3_length: 14
j_call: TRBJ2-1

cdr3_aa: CAISERPGLGNSPLHF
cdr3_nt: TGTGCCATCAGTGAAAGACCAGGGTTGGGTAATTCACCCCTCCACTTT
v_call: TRBV10-3
d_call: .
clone_size: few
cdr3_length: 16
j_call: TRBJ1-6

cdr3_aa: CASSRSANTQYF
cdr3_nt: TGTGCCAGCAGCCGAAGTGCTAATACGCAGTATTTT
v_call: TRBV7-9
d_call: .
clone_size: .
cdr3_length: 12
j_call: TRBJ2-3

cdr3_aa: CSVRTGQSTDTQYF
cdr3_nt: TGCAGTGTTCGGACGGGCCAAAGCACAGATACGCAGTATTTT
v_call: TRBV20-1
d_call: .
clone_size: few
cdr3_length: 14
j_call: TRBJ2-3

cdr3_aa: CASSEGQAYGYTF
cdr3_nt: TGTGCCAGCAGCGAGGGACAGGCCTATGGCTACACCTTC
v_call: TRBV9
d_call: TRBD1
clone_size: .
cdr3_length: 13
j_call: TRBJ1-2

cdr3_aa: CSARRTALYGYTF
cdr3_nt: TGCAGTGCTAGGCGGACAGCTCTCTATGGCTACACCTTC
v_call: TRBV20-1
d_call: .
clone_size: few
cdr3_length: 13
j_call: TRBJ1-2

cdr3_aa: CASSFSVDTQYF
cdr3_nt: TGTGCCAGCAGTTTTTCTGTAGATACGCAGTATTTT
v_call: TRBV12-3/TRBV12-4
d_call: .
clone_size: .
cdr3_length: 12
j_call: TRBJ2-3

cdr3_aa: CASSLVGFQYF
cdr3_nt: TGTGCCAGCAGCTTGGTTGGGTTCCAGTACTTC
v_call: TRBV7-2
d_call: .
clone_size: .
cdr3_length: 11
j_call: TRBJ2-7

cdr3_aa: CASSFGGRSEKLFF
cdr3_nt: TGCGCCAGCAGCTTCGGGGGCAGGAGTGAAAAACTGTTTTTT
v_call: TRBV5-1
d_call: .
clone_size: .
cdr3_length: 14
j_call: TRBJ1-4

cdr3_aa: CSASTPGPNGGQYF
cdr3_nt: TGCAGTGCGTCGACGCCGGGACCAAACGGCGGGCAGTACTTC
v_call: TRBV20-1
d_call: .
clone_size: .
cdr3_length: 14
j_call: TRBJ2-7

cdr3_aa: CASSEWGTENYGYTF
cdr3_nt: TGTGCCAGCAGTGAATGGGGGACCGAGAACTATGGCTACACCTTC
v_call: TRBV25-1
d_call: .
clone_size: .
cdr3_length: 15
j_call: TRBJ1-2

cdr3_aa: CASSWGQGSYEQYF
cdr3_nt: TGTGCCAGCAGCTGGGGACAGGGATCCTACGAGCAGTACTTC
v_call: TRBV11-2
d_call: TRBD1
clone_size: .
cdr3_length: 14
j_call: TRBJ2-7

cdr3_aa: CASSYSTRGTKNIQYF
cdr3_nt: TGTGCCAGCAGTTACTCGACCAGGGGAACCAAAAACATTCAGTACTTC
v_call: TRBV6-6
d_call: .
clone_size: .
cdr3_length: 16
j_call: TRBJ2-4

cdr3_aa: CASGLSGSNEKLFF
cdr3_nt: TGTGCCAGCGGTCTTTCGGGATCTAATGAAAAACTGTTTTTT
v_call: TRBV7-2
d_call: .
clone_size: few
cdr3_length: 14
j_call: TRBJ1-4